These 32 T cell receptor beta chains were sequenced from one sample in a study of T-cell reconstitution after alpha-beta-depleted transplantation in children. Unique molecular identifiers tagged the TCRbeta library. One entry per CDR3 protein results from TCRdb running MiXCR on the PCR reads. The table lists 530,000 or so distinct CDR3 sequences, more than 20% of them singletons, with less than 40% in the top ten. The sequencing here drew on PBMCs, taken before TCRalphabeta/CD19-depleted stem cell transplant. These receptors originate from a boy under three years old with Wiskott-Aldrich syndrome, due to receive a stem cell transplant.

This clonotype was counted a few times. The chain is built from TRBV20-1 and TRBJ1-2; D gene ambiguous. The CDR3 covers 11 residues. The germline V gene has CDR1 DFQATT and CDR2 SNEGSKA (reference sequence). The V and J ends lost 1 base and 14 bases respectively, with 14 bases between them. This CDR3 is CSARGVRVRTF. The CDR3 DNA is TGCAGTGCTAGAGGTGTCCGGGTGAGGACCTTC.

This chain joins TRBV27 and TRBJ2-7, with 8 bases that match TRBD2. The CDR3 length is 16 residues. V lost 2 bases to trimming and J lost 5 bases; unmatched junction nucleotides: 11. Germline V gene data show CDR1 as MNHEY and CDR2 as SMNVEV (reference sequence). The CDR3 sequence: CASSLLGTRLPHEQYF. Here the CDR3 DNA reads TGTGCCAGCAGTTTACTGGGGACTAGGCTTCCCCACGAGCAGTACTTC.

For the CDR3, the DNA is TGCGCCAGCTACCCGGCCCCAGGAAACGAGCAGTACTTC. Translation gives CASYPAPGNEQYF. The chain couples TRBV5-1 to TRBJ2-7; D unresolved. The CDR3 runs 13 residues. V was shortened by 7 bases and J by 5 bases, with 16 bases between the two germline ends. CDR1 and CDR2 (germline): SGHRS, YFSETQ.

V and J are TRBV4-1 and TRBJ2-4; 9 positions agree with TRBD2. The V gene end was trimmed by 2 bases and the J gene end by 7 bases; junction bases not matched to a gene: 12. Germline V gives CDR1 MGHRA, CDR2 YSYEKL. This CDR3 has 17 amino acids. CDR3 in amino acids: CASSQSLGAGGPNIQYF. As DNA, the CDR3 is TGCGCCAGCAGCCAAAGCCTCGGCGCGGGAGGGCCCAACATTCAGTACTTC.

Note on this clonotype: Without the conserved terminal phenylalanine or tryptophan, this CDR3 likely stems from a read error. V gene TRBV12-3 or TRBV12-4 combines with J gene TRBJ2-2; 8 bases map to TRBD1. The CDR3 is 16 residues long. V dropped 3 bases and J dropped 5; count of bases not matched to a gene: 8. CDR3 DNA: TGTGCCAGCAGTTTCCCCCCGGGACAGGAGACCGGGGAGCTGTTTTTG. Translated: CASSFPPGQETGELFL.

V and J are TRBV7-8 and TRBJ2-3, with TRBD2 identical over 8 bases. The CDR3 loop spans 15 amino acids. V lost 1 base and J lost 6; bases outside the gene matches: 6. Germline loops: CDR1 SGHVS, CDR2 FQNEAQ. CDR3 protein: CASSLDGLAGDTQYF. The CDR3 coding sequence is TGTGCCAGCAGCTTAGACGGACTAGCAGGGGATACGCAGTATTTT.

The chain joins TRBV7-9 to TRBJ1-2; D gene ambiguous. CDR1 is SEHNR, CDR2 FQNEAQ, per germline (reference sequence). V lost 5 bases and J lost 4, with 8 bases in between. The CDR3 is 12 amino acids. CDR3 in amino acids: CASSLGPYGYTF. The CDR3 DNA follows: TGTGCCAGCAGCCTGGGCCCCTATGGCTACACCTTC.

The J gene is TRBJ2-3, the V gene TRBV5-1; D remains unclear. The CDR3 runs 14 residues. Germline V gene data show CDR1 as SGHRS and CDR2 as YFSETQ. V lost 0 bases to trimming and J lost 6 bases, with 11 bases between them. The CDR3 here is CASSLVVQADTQYF. The DNA of the CDR3 is TGCGCCAGCAGCTTGGTTGTCCAAGCGGATACGCAGTATTTT.

This clonotype has just a few counts. This rearrangement joins TRBV7-3 to TRBJ2-7; D is perhaps TRBD1 or TRBD2 (5 bases each). This CDR3 is built from 16 residues. Trimming removed 5 bases from V and 1 base from J, with 18 bases in between. Germline V CDR1 and CDR2: SGHTA, FQGTGA. Here the CDR3 DNA reads TGTGCCAGCAGCCGACTTGGGGGAGCCCAGTCCTACGAGCAGTACTTC. Its translation: CASSRLGGAQSYEQYF.

This clonotype has a handful of counts. The V call is TRBV20-1, the J call TRBJ2-1; possible D gene TRBD2, 6 bases. CDR1 and CDR2 from the germline V gene are DFQATT and SNEGSKA (reference sequence). Deletions cut 0 bases from V and 6 bases from J, with 12 bases between. CDR3 length: 14 residues. The CDR3: CSARDGSAINEQFF. The CDR3 DNA sequence: TGCAGTGCTAGAGACGGGAGTGCGATCAATGAGCAGTTCTTC.

The gene calls are TRBV4-1 and TRBJ1-2; D uncertain. Germline V gene sequence: CDR1 MGHRA, CDR2 YSYEKL. The ends were cut back, 0 bases at V and 2 bases at J, with 10 bases in the middle. CDR3 length: 15 amino acids. The CDR3 sequence: CASSQDTRLNYGYTF. In DNA form, the CDR3 reads TGCGCCAGCAGCCAAGATACCAGACTCAACTATGGCTACACCTTC.

This clonotype was recorded a few times. The rearrangement links TRBV12-3 or TRBV12-4 to TRBJ2-7, with D perhaps matching TRBD1 (6 bases). The CDR3 contains 15 residues. The V and J ends lost 5 bases and 3 bases respectively, with 17 bases between them. The CDR3 protein is CASSPQGQRIYEQYF. CDR3 DNA: TGTGCCAGCAGTCCTCAGGGACAACGAATCTACGAGCAGTACTTC.

This clonotype has a handful of counts. Written as DNA, the CDR3 is TGCAGTGCTAAGGATATGGGACAGGGGAATTCACCCCTCCACTTT. This gives the protein CSAKDMGQGNSPLHF. This chain connects TRBV20-1 to TRBJ1-6; TRBD1 aligns across 10 bases. The CDR3 has 15 residues. Trimming at V came to 4 bases and at J to 7 bases, leaving 7 bases not matched to a gene. Looked up from germline, CDR1 is DFQATT and CDR2 is SNEGSKA (reference sequence).

The chain couples TRBV4-1 to TRBJ2-6; 9 nucleotides align to TRBD1. J lost 4 bases, V lost 0 bases, and 13 bases had no gene match. This CDR3 comprises 20 residues. The V gene's germline CDR1 is MGHRA and CDR2 YSYEKL. Here the CDR3 DNA reads TGCGCCAGCAGCCAAGATTGGACAGGGGATTCGGGCCCGGGGGCCAACGTCCTGACTTTC. Protein product: CASSQDWTGDSGPGANVLTF.

The table lists this clonotype with a few counts. The chain employs TRBV28 and TRBJ2-5; D gene ambiguous. CDR1 and CDR2 (germline): MDHEN, SYDVKM. The CDR3 is 12 residues long. Deletions cut 2 bases from V and 4 bases from J, with 5 bases between. CDR3 DNA sequence: TGTGCCAGCAGTTTAACGGCAGAGACCCAGTACTTC. Translation gives CASSLTAETQYF.

CDR3 sequence: CASTQPGGGRETQYF. The CDR3 region has the DNA TGTGCCAGCACCCAACCCGGGGGGGGAAGAGAGACCCAGTACTTC. The chain carries TRBV6-5 and TRBJ2-5, with 8 bases fitting TRBD2. Germline loops: CDR1 MNHEY, CDR2 SVGAGI. The CDR3 loop spans 15 amino acids. V shed 7 bases, J shed 4 bases, and the junction held 11 bases outside the gene matches.

The V and J genes are TRBV30 and TRBJ1-1, with a tentative D call TRBD1 (5 bases). Trimming removed 1 base from V and 5 bases from J, with 14 bases in between. Germline V gene sequence: CDR1 GTSNPN, CDR2 SVGIG (reference sequence). There are 14 residues in the CDR3. This chain's CDR3 is CAWSAPGRLTEAFF. CDR3 sequence (DNA): TGTGCCTGGAGTGCCCCAGGGCGCCTGACTGAAGCTTTCTTT.

This rearrangement joins TRBV20-1 to TRBJ2-3; 7 bases fit TRBD2. Trimming removed 4 bases from V and 6 bases from J; junction bases left unmatched: 13. The germline gives CDR1 DFQATT, CDR2 SNEGSKA (reference sequence). The CDR3 covers 15 residues. CDR3 sequence reads: CSATDGREIRDTQYF. CDR3 DNA sequence: TGCAGTGCTACCGATGGGCGGGAGATTAGGGATACGCAGTATTTT.

V gene TRBV19 combines with J gene TRBJ1-5; tentatively, D is TRBD1 (5 bases). This CDR3 comprises 13 residues. Germline CDR1 and CDR2: LNHDA and SQIVND (reference sequence). V dropped 6 bases and J dropped 9 bases, with 15 bases sitting between them. The CDR3 DNA reads TGTGCCAGTAGCCCGACGGGGCTTGGGCCCCAGCATTTT. Translation: CASSPTGLGPQHF.

V usage is TRBV10-3 and J usage is TRBJ2-1; 10 bases agree with TRBD2. This CDR3 has 16 residues. With 5 bases clipped from V and 6 bases from J, the junction kept 10 bases outside the gene matches. Per germline, CDR1 ENHRY and CDR2 SYGVKD. CDR3 region: CAISFGGSGRANEQFF. The DNA for the CDR3 is TGTGCCATCAGTTTCGGGGGGAGCGGGAGGGCCAATGAGCAGTTCTTC.

The chain is built from TRBV2 and TRBJ2-7; perhaps TRBD1 as D (6 bases). Germline loops: CDR1 SNHLY, CDR2 FYNNEI. The V and J ends lost 8 bases and 6 bases respectively, with 20 bases between them. This CDR3 region has 14 residues. The CDR3 sequence is CASPCPDWGREQYF. The CDR3 nucleotides are TGTGCCAGCCCATGTCCCGATTGGGGGCGCGAGCAGTACTTC.

This clonotype was observed a handful of times. This chain uses TRBV18 with TRBJ1-2, with 11 positions matching TRBD1. This CDR3 spans 14 amino acids. V trimming: 5 bases; J trimming: 4 bases; junction bases outside the gene matches: 3. Germline V CDR1 and CDR2: KGHSH, LQKENI. CDR3 coding DNA: TGTGCCAGCTCAACCGGGACAGGGGGCTATGGCTACACCTTC. Encoded protein: CASSTGTGGYGYTF.

The chain combines TRBV10-3 with TRBJ2-3, with 11 bases identical to TRBD1. This CDR3 region has 16 residues. The V gene's germline CDR1 is ENHRY and CDR2 SYGVKD. Trimming cost V 4 bases and J 2 bases; bases outside gene matches: 5. CDR3 amino acids: CAISGWDRGITDTQYF. CDR3 nucleotide sequence: TGTGCCATCAGTGGTTGGGACAGGGGGATCACAGATACGCAGTATTTT.

CDR3 in DNA: TGCAGTGCTAGAAATACCGAGACCCAGTACTTC. Protein sequence: CSARNTETQYF. The chain is built from TRBV20-1 and TRBJ2-5, with unresolved D. CDR3 length: 11 residues. In germline, CDR1 is DFQATT, CDR2 SNEGSKA (reference sequence). V was shortened by 2 bases and J by 5 bases, with 6 bases between the two germline ends.

V and J are TRBV7-9 and TRBJ2-5; D is unclear. V lost 5 bases and J lost 0, with 19 bases in between. Germline CDR1 SEHNR, CDR2 FQNEAQ (reference sequence). The CDR3 has 17 amino acids. The CDR3 sequence: CASSHEIRVRYQETQYF. The CDR3 nucleotides read TGTGCCAGCAGCCATGAAATAAGGGTACGGTACCAAGAGACCCAGTACTTC.

V is TRBV11-1 and J is TRBJ2-2; 8 nucleotides match TRBD1. The junction had 14 bases not matched to a gene; V was cut back by 4 bases and J by 4 bases. Germline V lookup: CDR1 SGHAT, CDR2 FQDESV (reference sequence). The CDR3 spans 18 residues. CDR3 sequence: CASSSPRGTGQLTGELFF. In nucleotides, the CDR3 is TGTGCCAGCAGCTCGCCGAGGGGGACAGGCCAACTCACCGGGGAGCTGTTTTTT.

This clonotype was recorded a few times. This chain uses TRBV14 with TRBJ2-1, with 7 nucleotides matching TRBD2. CDR1 and CDR2 from the germline V gene are SGHDN and FVKESK. The length of the CDR3 is 13 residues. The trim removed 0 bases at V and 10 bases at J, leaving 3 bases unmatched. The CDR3 here is CASSQDLLAEQFF. The CDR3 DNA follows: TGTGCCAGCAGCCAAGATTTACTAGCGGAGCAGTTCTTC. Full variable domain (outside the CDR3, taken from reference TRBV14 and TRBJ2-1): EAGVTQFPSHSVIEKGQTVTLRCDPISGHDNLYWYRRVMGKEIKFLLHFVKESKQDESGMPNNRFLAERTGGTYSTLKVQPAELEDSGVYFCASSQDLLAEQFFGPGTRLTVL.

This sequence joins TRBV12-3 or TRBV12-4 and TRBJ1-5; the D gene is possibly TRBD1 (5 bases). This CDR3 spans 14 amino acids. Trimming took off 6 bases at V and 0 bases at J, with 9 bases between the two ends. CDR3 residues: CASSRTHSNQPQHF. The CDR3 DNA reads TGTGCCAGCAGCCGGACACATAGCAATCAGCCCCAGCATTTT.

V usage is TRBV15 and J usage is TRBJ2-4, with TRBD2 matching 13 bases. Germline CDR1 is LNHNV and CDR2 is YYDKDF (reference sequence). With 8 bases clipped from V and 9 bases from J, the junction kept 13 bases outside the gene matches. CDR3 length equals 16 residues. CDR3 DNA sequence: TGTGCCACCCGGCCGACTAGCGGGAGGCGCGGTAGCATTCAGTACTTC. Protein product: CATRPTSGRRGSIQYF.

In its sample, this clonotype was seen many times. The chain employs TRBV5-1 and TRBJ2-2; 13 bases agree with TRBD2. Germline V gene data show CDR1 as SGHRS and CDR2 as YFSETQ. The CDR3 sequence is 17 residues long. V dropped 2 bases and J dropped 6; count of bases not matched to a gene: 7. CDR3 amino acids: CASSFGGLAGFPGELFF. CDR3 coding DNA: TGCGCCAGCAGCTTCGGGGGACTAGCGGGATTCCCCGGGGAGCTGTTTTTT.

The rearrangement uses TRBV7-9 and TRBJ1-2; D might be TRBD1 (6 bases). This CDR3 region has 14 residues. Trimming left V 1 base short and J 7 bases short, with 13 bases between. Germline CDR1 is SEHNR and CDR2 is FQNEAQ (reference sequence). The CDR3 nucleotides are TGTGCCAGCAGCTTAGACGGGGGGCTGGCTGGCTACACCTTC. Protein sequence: CASSLDGGLAGYTF.

The J gene is TRBJ1-4, the V gene TRBV12-3 or TRBV12-4; unclear D gene. The CDR3 has 13 amino acids. V was pared by 5 bases and J by 8 bases, with 12 bases between. CDR3 residues: CASSVERQEKLFF. The CDR3, as DNA: TGTGCCAGCAGTGTCGAACGTCAGGAAAAACTGTTTTTT.